This entry features one T cell receptor beta chain sequence. The sample originates from a study of cytomegalovirus exposure and HLA in healthy donors. Study as a whole: In terms of ancestry, the Caucasian-associated cluster contained about 81% of the roughly 400 genotyped donors.

The PCR made use of 60 Vbeta and 13 Jbeta primers. Using immunoSEQ multiplex PCR, the repertoire was profiled, and TCRdb retains in-frame clones only, with some absent. The sample shows fewer than 110,000 clones, approximately 89% of them seen only once. V lost 10 bases and J lost 7; bases outside the gene matches: 20. Germline V gives CDR1 MGHDK, CDR2 SYGVNS. The CDR3 runs 16 residues. J is TRBJ2-5 and V is TRBV25-1; 8 positions match TRBD2. Material: PBMCs. The sequence derives from a young man in good health and CMV-seronegative. The CDR3 protein is CATSPLAGGLLGTQYF. CDR3 bases: TGTGCCACCTCCCCTCTGGCGGGAGGCCTCCTGGGGACCCAGTACTTC.